A selection of T cell receptor beta chains follows, all from one sample in a study of T cells in Graves' hyperthyroidism and ophthalmopathy. Each CDR3 protein is one row after TCRdb ran MiXCR on the multiplex PCR reads. This sample carries a few hundred thousand distinct CDR3 sequences, approximately 14% of them seen once, and the ten largest clones take about 15%. The sequencing input was blood. These receptors were collected from a woman aged 35 to 49 with Graves' hyperthyroidism. CDR3s include the opening cysteine and the closing phenylalanine or tryptophan. The order of the fields is V gene, J gene, CDR3 protein.

TRBV6-1,TRBJ2-1,CASSPPGNEQFF
TRBV27,TRBJ2-5,CASSNLLAGVETQYF
TRBV28,TRBJ2-1,CASSLAQWGGSSSYNEQFF
TRBV12-5,TRBJ1-3,CASGSPGTGSGNTIYF
TRBV5-1,TRBJ2-5,CASSFFSLGQETQYF
TRBV20-1,TRBJ2-5,CSASGTSGISGETQYF
TRBV3-1,TRBJ2-2,CASSQGTGLNFGELFF
TRBV19,TRBJ2-1,CASSSGQLDYLWNEQFF
TRBV5-5,TRBJ2-7,CASSRAGGPLEQYF
TRBV20-1,TRBJ2-7,CSARDPVGSYEQYF
TRBV7-4,TRBJ1-1,CASSLASIGETEAFF
TRBV28,TRBJ2-7,CASSQKPHGGYEQYF
TRBV6-1,TRBJ2-7,CASSEAASGGSYEQYF
TRBV29-1,TRBJ2-1,CSVEAQGAFNEQFF